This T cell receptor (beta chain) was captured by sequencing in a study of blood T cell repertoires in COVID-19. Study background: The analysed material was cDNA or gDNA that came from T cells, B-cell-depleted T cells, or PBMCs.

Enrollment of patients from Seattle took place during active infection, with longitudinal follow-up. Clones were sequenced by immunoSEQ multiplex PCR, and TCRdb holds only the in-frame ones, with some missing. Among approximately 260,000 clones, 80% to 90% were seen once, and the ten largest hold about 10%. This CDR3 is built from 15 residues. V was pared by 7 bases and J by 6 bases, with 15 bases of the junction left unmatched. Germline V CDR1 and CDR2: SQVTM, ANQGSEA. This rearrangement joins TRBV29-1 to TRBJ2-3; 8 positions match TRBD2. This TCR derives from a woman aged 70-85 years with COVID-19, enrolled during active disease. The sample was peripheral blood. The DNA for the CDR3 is TGCAGCGCCCCTCGGGGCGGGAGGCTTCTGGATACGCAGTATTTT. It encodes CSAPRGGRLLDTQYF.